This paragraph reports one T cell receptor beta chain. What it binds is unknown. The germline V and J ends were trimmed by 6 bases and 5 bases, with 19 bases remaining between them. The CDR3 covers 15 residues. The sample belongs to a study of response to subunit inactivated influenza vaccine. Study findings and constraints: Authors suggested each seasonal flu vaccination may recruit only limited numbers of new T cells.

One entry per CDR3 protein results from TCRdb running MiXCR on the RT-PCR reads. The sample contains about 650,000 distinct CDR3 sequences, less than 20% of which appear only once. The V call is TRBV12-3 or TRBV12-4, the J call TRBJ2-5, with D maybe TRBD1 (6 bases). The TCR was taken from a man aged 45-65 years who received an inactivated influenza vaccine. The sample was PBMCs from blood, taken roughly 13 days after vaccination. The CDR3 is CASSWGRGVEETQYF. The DNA of the CDR3 is TGTGCCAGCAGCTGGGGCAGGGGCGTTGAGGAGACCCAGTACTTC.